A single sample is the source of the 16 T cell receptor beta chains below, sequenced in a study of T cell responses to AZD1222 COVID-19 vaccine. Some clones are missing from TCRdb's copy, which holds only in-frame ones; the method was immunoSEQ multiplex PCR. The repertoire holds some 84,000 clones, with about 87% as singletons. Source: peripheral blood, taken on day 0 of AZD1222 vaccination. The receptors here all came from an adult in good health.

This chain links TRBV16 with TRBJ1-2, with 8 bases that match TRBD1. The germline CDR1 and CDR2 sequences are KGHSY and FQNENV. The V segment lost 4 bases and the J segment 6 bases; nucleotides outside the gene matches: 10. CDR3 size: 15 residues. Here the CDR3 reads CASSPNRGSFDGYTF. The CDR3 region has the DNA TGTGCCAGCAGCCCAAACAGGGGGAGTTTCGATGGCTACACCTTC.

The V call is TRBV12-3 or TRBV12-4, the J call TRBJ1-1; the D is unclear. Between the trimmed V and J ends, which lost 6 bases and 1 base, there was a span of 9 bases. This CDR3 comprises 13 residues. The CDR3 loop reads CASSMTANTEAFF. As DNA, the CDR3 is TGTGCCAGCAGCATGACGGCGAACACTGAAGCTTTCTTT.

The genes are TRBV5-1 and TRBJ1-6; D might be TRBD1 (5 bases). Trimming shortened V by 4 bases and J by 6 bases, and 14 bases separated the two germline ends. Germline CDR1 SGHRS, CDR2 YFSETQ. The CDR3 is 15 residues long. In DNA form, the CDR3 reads TGCGCCAGCAGCCCGGAGGGAAGGGGTAATTCACCCCTCCACTTT. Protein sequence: CASSPEGRGNSPLHF.

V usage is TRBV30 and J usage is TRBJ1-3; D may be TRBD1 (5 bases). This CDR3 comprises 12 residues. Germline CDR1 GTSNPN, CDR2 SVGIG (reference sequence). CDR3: CARGKDGNTIYF. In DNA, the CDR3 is TGTGCAAGGGGAAAAGATGGAAACACCATATATTTT.

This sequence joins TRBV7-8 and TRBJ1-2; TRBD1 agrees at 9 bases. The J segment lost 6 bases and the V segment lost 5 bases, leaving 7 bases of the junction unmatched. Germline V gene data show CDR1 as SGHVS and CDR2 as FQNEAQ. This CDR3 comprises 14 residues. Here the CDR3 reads CASSTTGGADGYTF. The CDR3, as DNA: TGTGCCAGCAGCACCACAGGGGGCGCCGATGGCTACACCTTC.

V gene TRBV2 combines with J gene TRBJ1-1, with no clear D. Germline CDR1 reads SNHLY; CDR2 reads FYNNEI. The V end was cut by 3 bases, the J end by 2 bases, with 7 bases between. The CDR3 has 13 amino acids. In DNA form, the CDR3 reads TGTGCCAGCAGTGAGCGAATAAACACTGAAGCTTTCTTT. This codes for CASSERINTEAFF.

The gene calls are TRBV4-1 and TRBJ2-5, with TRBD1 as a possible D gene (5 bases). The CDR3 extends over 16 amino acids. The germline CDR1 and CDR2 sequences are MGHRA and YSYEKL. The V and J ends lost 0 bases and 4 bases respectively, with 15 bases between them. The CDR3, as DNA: TGCGCCAGCAGCCAAGAATCGGGCAGGGTGGCAGAGACCCAGTACTTC. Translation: CASSQESGRVAETQYF.

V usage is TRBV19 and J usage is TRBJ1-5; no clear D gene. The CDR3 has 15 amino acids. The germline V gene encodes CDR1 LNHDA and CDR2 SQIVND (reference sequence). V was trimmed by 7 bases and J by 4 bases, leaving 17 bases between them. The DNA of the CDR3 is TGTGCCAGTACAGCAGTAGTCTCTATTAATCAGCCCCAGCATTTT. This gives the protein CASTAVVSINQPQHF.

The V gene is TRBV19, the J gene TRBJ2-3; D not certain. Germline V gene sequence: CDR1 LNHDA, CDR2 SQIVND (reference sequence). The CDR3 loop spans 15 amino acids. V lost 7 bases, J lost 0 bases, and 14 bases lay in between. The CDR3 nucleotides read TGTGCCAGTACCCTGACGGAATCTAGCACAGATACGCAGTATTTT. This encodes CASTLTESSTDTQYF. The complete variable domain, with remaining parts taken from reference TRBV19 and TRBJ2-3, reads DGGITQSPKYLFRKEGQNVTLSCEQNLNHDAMYWYRQDPGQGLRLIYYSQIVNDFQKGDIAEGYSVSREKKESFPLTVTSAQKNPTAFYLCASTLTESSTDTQYFGPGTRLTVL.

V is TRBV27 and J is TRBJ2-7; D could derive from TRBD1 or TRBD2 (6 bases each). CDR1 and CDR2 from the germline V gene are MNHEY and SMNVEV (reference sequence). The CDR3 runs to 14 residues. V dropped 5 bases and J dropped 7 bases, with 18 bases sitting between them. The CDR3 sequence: CASSNTGRGREQYF. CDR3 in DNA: TGTGCCAGCAGTAATACAGGGCGGGGTAGGGAGCAGTACTTC.

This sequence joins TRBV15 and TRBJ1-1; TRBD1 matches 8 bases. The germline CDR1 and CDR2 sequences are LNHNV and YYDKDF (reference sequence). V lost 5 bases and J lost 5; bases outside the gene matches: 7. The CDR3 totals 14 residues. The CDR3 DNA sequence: TGTGCCACCAGCGGAGGACAGGGAGGAACTGAAGCTTTCTTT. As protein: CATSGGQGGTEAFF.

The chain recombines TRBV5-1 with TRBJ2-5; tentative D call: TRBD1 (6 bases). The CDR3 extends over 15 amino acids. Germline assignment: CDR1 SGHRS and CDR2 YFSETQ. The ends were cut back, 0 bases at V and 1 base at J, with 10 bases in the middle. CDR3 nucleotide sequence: TGCGCCAGCAGCTTGGTGGGGGACACCCAAGAGACCCAGTACTTC. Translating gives CASSLVGDTQETQYF.

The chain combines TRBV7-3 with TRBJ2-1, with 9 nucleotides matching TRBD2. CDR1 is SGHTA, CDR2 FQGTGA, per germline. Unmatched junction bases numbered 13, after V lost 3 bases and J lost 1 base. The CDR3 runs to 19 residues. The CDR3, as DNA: TGTGCCAGCAGCTTTAATCTGGCGGGAGGGCCATGGTCCTACAATGAGCAGTTCTTC. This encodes CASSFNLAGGPWSYNEQFF. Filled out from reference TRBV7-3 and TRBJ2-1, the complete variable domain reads GAGVSQTPSNKVTEKGKYVELRCDPISGHTALYWYRQSLGQGPEFLIYFQGTGAADDSGLPNDRFFAVRPEGSVSTLKIQRTERGDSAVYLCASSFNLAGGPWSYNEQFFGPGTRLTVL.

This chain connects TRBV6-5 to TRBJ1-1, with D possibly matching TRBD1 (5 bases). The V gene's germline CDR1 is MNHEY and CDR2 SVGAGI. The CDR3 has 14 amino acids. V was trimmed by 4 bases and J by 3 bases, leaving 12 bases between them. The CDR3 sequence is CASSSIREYTEAFF. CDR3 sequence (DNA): TGTGCCAGCAGTTCTATCAGGGAGTACACTGAAGCTTTCTTT.

In nucleotides, the CDR3 is TGTGCCAGCAGGGTCTCGACAGGACCCCTTAGCACAGATACGCAGTATTTT. Protein sequence: CASRVSTGPLSTDTQYF. This sequence joins TRBV2 and TRBJ2-3; TRBD1 is a possible D gene (6 bases). Germline CDR1 SNHLY, CDR2 FYNNEI. The CDR3 is made up of 17 amino acids. V was clipped by 6 bases and J by 0 bases, with 19 bases between them. The whole variable domain, filled in from reference TRBV2 and TRBJ2-3, reads EPEVTQTPSHQVTQMGQEVILRCVPISNHLYFYWYRQILGQKVEFLVSFYNNEISEKSEIFDDQFSVERPDGSNFTLKIRSTKLEDSAMYFCASRVSTGPLSTDTQYFGPGTRLTVL.

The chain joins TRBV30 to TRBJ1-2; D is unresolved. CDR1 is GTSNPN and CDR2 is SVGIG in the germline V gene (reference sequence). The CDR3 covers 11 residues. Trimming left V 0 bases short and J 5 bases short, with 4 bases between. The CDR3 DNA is TGTGCCTGGAGTGTTACATATGGCTACACCTTC. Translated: CAWSVTYGYTF.